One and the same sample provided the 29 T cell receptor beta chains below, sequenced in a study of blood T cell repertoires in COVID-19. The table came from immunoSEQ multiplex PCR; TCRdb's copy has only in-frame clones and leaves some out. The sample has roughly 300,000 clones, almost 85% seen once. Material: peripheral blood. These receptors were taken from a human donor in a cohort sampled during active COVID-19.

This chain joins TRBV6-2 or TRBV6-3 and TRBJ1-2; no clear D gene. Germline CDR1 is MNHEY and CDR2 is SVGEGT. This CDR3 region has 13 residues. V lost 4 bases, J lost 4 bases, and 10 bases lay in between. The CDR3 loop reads CASSFSPGYGYTF. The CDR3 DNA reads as TGTGCCAGCAGTTTCTCGCCGGGCTATGGCTACACCTTC.

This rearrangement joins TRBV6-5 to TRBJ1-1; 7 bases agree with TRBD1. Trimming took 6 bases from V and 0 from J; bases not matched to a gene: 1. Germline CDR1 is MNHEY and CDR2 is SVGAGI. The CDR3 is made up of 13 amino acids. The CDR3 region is CASRGQMNTEAFF. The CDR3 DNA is TGTGCCAGCAGGGGACAGATGAACACTGAAGCTTTCTTT.

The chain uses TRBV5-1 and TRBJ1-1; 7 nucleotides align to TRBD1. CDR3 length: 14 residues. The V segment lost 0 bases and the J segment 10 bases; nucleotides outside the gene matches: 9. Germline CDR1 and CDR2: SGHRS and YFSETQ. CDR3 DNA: TGCGCCAGCAGCTTGGAGACAGGGACCGCCGGAGCTTTCTTT. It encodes CASSLETGTAGAFF. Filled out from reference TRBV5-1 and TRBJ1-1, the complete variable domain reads KAGVTQTPRYLIKTRGQQVTLSCSPISGHRSVSWYQQTPGQGLQFLFEYFSETQRNKGNFPGRFSGRQFSNSRSEMNVSTLELGDSALYLCASSLETGTAGAFFGQGTRLTVV.

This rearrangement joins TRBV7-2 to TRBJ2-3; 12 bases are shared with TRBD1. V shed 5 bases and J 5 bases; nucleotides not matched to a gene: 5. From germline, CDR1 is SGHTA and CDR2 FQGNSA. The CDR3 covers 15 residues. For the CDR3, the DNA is TGTGCCAGCAGCCAGGGACAGGGGGCAGGAGATACGCAGTATTTT. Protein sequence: CASSQGQGAGDTQYF.

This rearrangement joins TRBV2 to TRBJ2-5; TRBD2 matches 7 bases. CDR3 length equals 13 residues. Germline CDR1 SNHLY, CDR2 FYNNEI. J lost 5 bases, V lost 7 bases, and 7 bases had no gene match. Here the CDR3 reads CASMGEGGETQYF. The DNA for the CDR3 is TGTGCCAGCATGGGCGAGGGAGGGGAGACCCAGTACTTC.

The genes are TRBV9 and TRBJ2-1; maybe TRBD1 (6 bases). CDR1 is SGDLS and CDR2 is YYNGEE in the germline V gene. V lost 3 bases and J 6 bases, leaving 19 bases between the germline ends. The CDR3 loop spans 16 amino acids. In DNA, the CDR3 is TGTGCCAGCAGCGAACCTTCCGGGACAAATCCCAATGAGCAGTTCTTC. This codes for CASSEPSGTNPNEQFF.

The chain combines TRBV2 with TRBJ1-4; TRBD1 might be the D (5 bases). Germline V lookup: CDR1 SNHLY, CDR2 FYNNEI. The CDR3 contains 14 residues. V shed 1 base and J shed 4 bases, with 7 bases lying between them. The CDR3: CASSEDRSNEKLFF. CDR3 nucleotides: TGTGCCAGCAGTGAAGACAGGAGTAATGAAAAACTGTTTTTT.

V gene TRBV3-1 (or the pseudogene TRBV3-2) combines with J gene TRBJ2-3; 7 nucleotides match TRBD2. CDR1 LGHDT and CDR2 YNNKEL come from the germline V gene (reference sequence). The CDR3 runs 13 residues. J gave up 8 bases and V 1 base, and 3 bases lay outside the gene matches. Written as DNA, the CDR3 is TGTGCCAGCAGCCAAGCCGGGGGGAGTACGCAGTATTTT. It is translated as CASSQAGGSTQYF.

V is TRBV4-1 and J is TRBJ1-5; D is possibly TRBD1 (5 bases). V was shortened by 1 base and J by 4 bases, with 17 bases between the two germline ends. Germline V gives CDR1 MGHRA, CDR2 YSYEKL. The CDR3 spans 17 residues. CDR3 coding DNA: TGCGCCAGCAGCCAAGGGAGGGACGGAGACCGGAATCAGCCCCAGCATTTT. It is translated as CASSQGRDGDRNQPQHF.

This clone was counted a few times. CDR3 amino acids: CASSSPTGTVTYNSPLHF. The CDR3 DNA reads as TGTGCCAGCAGCTCCCCGACCGGGACAGTAACCTATAATTCACCCCTCCACTTT. The rearrangement links TRBV7-3 to TRBJ1-6, with 7 bases aligning to TRBD1. The CDR3 is 18 amino acids. Germline-derived CDR1 and CDR2 are SGHTA and FQGTGA. Losses at the gene ends were 4 bases for V and 2 bases for J; bases not matched to a gene: 11. The variable domain in full, with the rest retrieved from reference TRBV7-3 and TRBJ1-6, is GAGVSQTPSNKVTEKGKYVELRCDPISGHTALYWYRQSLGQGPEFLIYFQGTGAADDSGLPNDRFFAVRPEGSVSTLKIQRTERGDSAVYLCASSSPTGTVTYNSPLHFGNGTRLTVT.

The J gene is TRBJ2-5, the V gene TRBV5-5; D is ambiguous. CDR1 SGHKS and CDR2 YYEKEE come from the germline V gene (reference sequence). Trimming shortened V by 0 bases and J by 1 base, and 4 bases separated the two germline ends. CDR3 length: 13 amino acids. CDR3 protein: CASSLGLQETQYF. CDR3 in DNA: TGTGCCAGCAGCTTGGGACTCCAAGAGACCCAGTACTTC.

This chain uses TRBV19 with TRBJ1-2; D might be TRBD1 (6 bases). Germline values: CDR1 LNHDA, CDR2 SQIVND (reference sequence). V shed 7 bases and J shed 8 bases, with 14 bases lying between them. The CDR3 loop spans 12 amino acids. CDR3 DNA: TGTGCCAGTACACGGGGGGCGGAAGGCTACACCTTC. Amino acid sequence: CASTRGAEGYTF.

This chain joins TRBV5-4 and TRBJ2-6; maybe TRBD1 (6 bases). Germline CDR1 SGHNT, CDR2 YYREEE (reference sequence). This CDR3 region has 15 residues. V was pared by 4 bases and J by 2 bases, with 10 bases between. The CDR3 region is CASSNQGPGANVLTF. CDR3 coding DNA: TGTGCCAGCAGCAACCAGGGGCCTGGGGCCAACGTCCTGACTTTC.

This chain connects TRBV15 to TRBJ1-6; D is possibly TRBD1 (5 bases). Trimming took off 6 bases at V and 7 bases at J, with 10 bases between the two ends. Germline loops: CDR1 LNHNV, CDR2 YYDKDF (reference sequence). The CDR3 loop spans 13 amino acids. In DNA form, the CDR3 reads TGTGCCACCAGAGGGGAGGGGAATTCACCCCTCCACTTT. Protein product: CATRGEGNSPLHF.

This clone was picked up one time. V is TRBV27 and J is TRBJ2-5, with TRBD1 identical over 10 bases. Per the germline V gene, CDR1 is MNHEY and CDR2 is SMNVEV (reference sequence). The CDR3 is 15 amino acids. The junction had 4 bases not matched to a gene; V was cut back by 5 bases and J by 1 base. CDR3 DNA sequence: TGTGCCAGCAGTCGGGACAGGGGTCCCCAAGAGACCCAGTACTTC. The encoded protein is CASSRDRGPQETQYF.

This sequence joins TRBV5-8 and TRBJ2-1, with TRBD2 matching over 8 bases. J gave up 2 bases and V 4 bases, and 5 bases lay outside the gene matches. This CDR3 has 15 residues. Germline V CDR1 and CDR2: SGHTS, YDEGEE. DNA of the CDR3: TGTGCCAGCAGCCCCGTGCGGGGGGCCTACAATGAGCAGTTCTTC. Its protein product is CASSPVRGAYNEQFF.

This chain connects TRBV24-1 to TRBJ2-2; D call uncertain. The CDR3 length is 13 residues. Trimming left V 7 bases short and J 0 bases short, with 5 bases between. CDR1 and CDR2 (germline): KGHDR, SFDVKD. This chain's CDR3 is CATRQTNTGELFF. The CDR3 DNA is TGTGCCACCAGACAGACGAACACCGGGGAGCTGTTTTTT.

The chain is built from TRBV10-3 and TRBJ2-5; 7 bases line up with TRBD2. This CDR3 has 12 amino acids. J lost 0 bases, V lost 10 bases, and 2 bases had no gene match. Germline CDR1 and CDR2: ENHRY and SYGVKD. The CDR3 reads CATSGDQETQYF. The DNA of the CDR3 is TGTGCCACCAGCGGGGACCAAGAGACCCAGTACTTC.

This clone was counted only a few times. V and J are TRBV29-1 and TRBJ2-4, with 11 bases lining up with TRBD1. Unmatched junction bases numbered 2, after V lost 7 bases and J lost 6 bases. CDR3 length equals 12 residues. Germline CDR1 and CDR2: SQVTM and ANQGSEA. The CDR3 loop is CSGGTGGNIQYF. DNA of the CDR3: TGCAGCGGGGGGACAGGGGGAAACATTCAGTACTTC.

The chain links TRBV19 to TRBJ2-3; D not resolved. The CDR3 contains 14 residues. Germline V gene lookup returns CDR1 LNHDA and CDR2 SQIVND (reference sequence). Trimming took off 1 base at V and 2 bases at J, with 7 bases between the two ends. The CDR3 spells CASSIGLLTDTQYF. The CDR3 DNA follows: TGTGCCAGTAGTATAGGGCTGCTCACAGATACGCAGTATTTT.

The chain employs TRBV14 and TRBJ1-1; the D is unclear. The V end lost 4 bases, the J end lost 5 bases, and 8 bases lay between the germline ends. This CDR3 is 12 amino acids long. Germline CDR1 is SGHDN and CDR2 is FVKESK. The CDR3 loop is CASSRRGTEAFF. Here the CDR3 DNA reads TGTGCCAGCAGCCGTCGCGGAACTGAAGCTTTCTTT.

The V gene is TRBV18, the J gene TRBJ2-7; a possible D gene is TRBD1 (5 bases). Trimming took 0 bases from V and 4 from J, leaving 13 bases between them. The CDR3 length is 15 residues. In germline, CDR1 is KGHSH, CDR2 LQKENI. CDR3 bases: TGTGCCAGCTCACCACCATCGATACAGGTGTACGAGCAGTACTTC. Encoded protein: CASSPPSIQVYEQYF.

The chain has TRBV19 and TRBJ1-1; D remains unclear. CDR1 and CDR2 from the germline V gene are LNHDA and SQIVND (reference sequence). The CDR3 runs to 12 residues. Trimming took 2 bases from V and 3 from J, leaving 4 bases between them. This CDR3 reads CASSIPYTEAFF. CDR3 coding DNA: TGTGCCAGTAGTATACCTTACACTGAAGCTTTCTTT. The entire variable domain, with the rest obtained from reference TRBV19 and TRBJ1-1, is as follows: DGGITQSPKYLFRKEGQNVTLSCEQNLNHDAMYWYRQDPGQGLRLIYYSQIVNDFQKGDIAEGYSVSREKKESFPLTVTSAQKNPTAFYLCASSIPYTEAFFGQGTRLTVV.

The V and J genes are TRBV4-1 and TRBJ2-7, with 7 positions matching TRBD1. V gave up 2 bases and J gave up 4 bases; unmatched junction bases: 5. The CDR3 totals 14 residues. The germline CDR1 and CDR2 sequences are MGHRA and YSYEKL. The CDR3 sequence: CASSQLLQGYEQYF. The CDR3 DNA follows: TGCGCCAGCAGCCAACTTTTACAGGGGTACGAGCAGTACTTC.

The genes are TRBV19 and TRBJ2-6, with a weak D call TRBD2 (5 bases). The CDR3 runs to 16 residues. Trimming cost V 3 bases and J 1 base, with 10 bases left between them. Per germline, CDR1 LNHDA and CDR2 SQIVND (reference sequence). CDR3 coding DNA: TGTGCCAGTAGTATGACTAAGGCTTCTGGGGCCAACGTCCTGACTTTC. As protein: CASSMTKASGANVLTF.

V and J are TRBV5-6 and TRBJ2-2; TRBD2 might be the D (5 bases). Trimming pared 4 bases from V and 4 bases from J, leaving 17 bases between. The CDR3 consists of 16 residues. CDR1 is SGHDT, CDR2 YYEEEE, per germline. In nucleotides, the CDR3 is TGTGCCAGCAGCCGGGGTGCGGGCCTCGTCACCGGGGAGCTGTTTTTT. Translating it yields CASSRGAGLVTGELFF.

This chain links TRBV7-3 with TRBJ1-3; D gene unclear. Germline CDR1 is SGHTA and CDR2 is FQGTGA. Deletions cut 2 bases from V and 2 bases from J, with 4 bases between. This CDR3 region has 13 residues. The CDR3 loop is CASSLEAGNTIYF. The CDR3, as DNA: TGTGCCAGCAGCTTAGAGGCTGGAAACACCATATATTTT.

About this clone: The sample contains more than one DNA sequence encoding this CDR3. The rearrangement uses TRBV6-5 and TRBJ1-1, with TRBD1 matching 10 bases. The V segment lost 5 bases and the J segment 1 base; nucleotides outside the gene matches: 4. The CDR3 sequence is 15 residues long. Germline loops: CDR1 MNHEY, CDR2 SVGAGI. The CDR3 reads CASSTRTGGNTEAFF. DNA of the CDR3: TGTGCCAGCAGTACCCGGACAGGGGGGAACACTGAAGCTTTCTTT.

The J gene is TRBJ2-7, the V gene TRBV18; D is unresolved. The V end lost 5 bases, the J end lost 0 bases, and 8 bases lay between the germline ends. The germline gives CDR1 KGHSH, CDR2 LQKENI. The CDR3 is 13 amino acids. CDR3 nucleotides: TGTGCCAGCTCAACTTCTAGCTCCTACGAGCAGTACTTC. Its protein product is CASSTSSSYEQYF.